Listed here are 29 T cell receptor beta chains from one sample, sequenced in a study of shared clonotypes between healthy human individuals. Sequencing was performed with immunoSEQ multiplex PCR; in TCRdb, only in-frame clones are kept and a portion is missing. This sample has hundreds of thousands of clones, with around 76% found just once. The sequencing input was PBMCs. Every receptor here comes from a woman in her 40s in good health. Some clones in this sample may be carry-over from other donors' samples.

This sequence joins TRBV6-1 and TRBJ1-1, with D unclear. Per the germline V gene, CDR1 is MNHNS and CDR2 is SASEGT. CDR3 length: 16 amino acids. Trimming removed 1 base at V and 0 bases at J, with 12 bases between. CDR3 DNA: TGTGCCAGCAGTGAAGTTGGGCTGTTGGTGAACACTGAAGCTTTCTTT. Its protein is CASSEVGLLVNTEAFF.

The sample holds many counts of this clone. V and J are TRBV15 and TRBJ1-2; TRBD1 aligns across 8 bases. With V trimmed by 3 bases and J by 7 bases, 4 bases remained unmatched. The CDR3 totals 13 residues. The V gene's germline CDR1 is LNHNV and CDR2 YYDKDF (reference sequence). The CDR3 spells CATSSRTGTGYTF. The CDR3 DNA follows: TGTGCCACCAGCAGTAGGACAGGGACTGGCTACACCTTC.

The genes are TRBV27 and TRBJ2-5; perhaps TRBD2 as D (6 bases). This CDR3 comprises 14 residues. Germline-derived CDR1 and CDR2 are MNHEY and SMNVEV (reference sequence). Trimming took 6 bases from V and 2 from J, leaving 13 bases between them. CDR3 DNA sequence: TGTGCCAGCAGCTCTCTAGCGCCTCAAGAGACCCAGTACTTC. Encoded protein: CASSSLAPQETQYF.

V usage is TRBV6-1 and J usage is TRBJ2-7; 9 bases match TRBD1. Unmatched junction bases numbered 7, after V lost 6 bases and J lost 7 bases. CDR1 is MNHNS and CDR2 is SASEGT in the germline V gene. The CDR3 consists of 13 residues. The DNA of the CDR3 is TGTGCCAGCAGGGACAGGGGATTTAAGGAGCAGTACTTC. Translated: CASRDRGFKEQYF.

V usage is TRBV7-5 and J usage is TRBJ2-3; TRBD2, the table's D call, lacks a check against the DNA. TRBV7-5 is flagged as a pseudogene. The CDR3 is 11 amino acids. CDR3 protein: CARSWRDTQYF. DNA of the CDR3: TGTGCCAGGAGCTGGAGAGATACGCAGTATTTT.

The rearrangement joins TRBV29-1 to TRBJ2-5; D gene ambiguous. The CDR3 consists of 16 residues. CDR1 SQVTM and CDR2 ANQGSEA come from the germline V gene. V lost 0 bases, J lost 3 bases, and 17 bases lay in between. CDR3 protein: CSVEDLREEKEETQYF. The DNA for the CDR3 is TGCAGCGTTGAAGATCTTCGCGAGGAGAAGGAAGAGACCCAGTACTTC.

The chain has TRBV2 and TRBJ2-1; 7 nucleotides agree with TRBD2. Germline assignment: CDR1 SNHLY and CDR2 FYNNEI. The ends lost 7 bases at V and 5 bases at J; junction bases unmatched: 11. CDR3 length equals 15 residues. The CDR3 DNA follows: TGTGCCAGCATGGTTGGGGGAGGGCCCCACAATGAGCAGTTCTTC. Residues: CASMVGGGPHNEQFF.

The rearrangement links TRBV7-3 to TRBJ2-7; 8 bases line up with TRBD1. Germline V lookup: CDR1 SGHTA, CDR2 FQGTGA. V was clipped by 5 bases and J by 5 bases; unmatched bases: 14. CDR3 length: 16 amino acids. The CDR3 DNA reads as TGTGCCAGCAGCCCATTACCCGGACAGGGACAGGACGAGCAGTACTTC. As protein: CASSPLPGQGQDEQYF.

The chain couples TRBV28 to TRBJ2-7, with 11 nucleotides matching TRBD2. With V trimmed by 7 bases and J by 0 bases, 8 bases remained unmatched. The CDR3 runs 16 residues. Germline CDR1 reads MDHEN; CDR2 reads SYDVKM. The CDR3 DNA follows: TGTGCCAGCATAGGTAGCGGGAGGGCGAGCTCCTACGAGCAGTACTTC. Protein: CASIGSGRASSYEQYF.

The chain combines TRBV7-2 with TRBJ2-7; the D is unclear. CDR1 is SGHTA, CDR2 FQGNSA, per germline. V lost 1 base to trimming and J lost 0 bases, with 7 bases between them. The CDR3 totals 14 residues. Here the CDR3 reads CASSLVTSSYEQYF. CDR3 nucleotide sequence: TGTGCCAGCAGCTTAGTTACCAGCTCCTACGAGCAGTACTTC.

The chain employs TRBV9 and TRBJ2-6; D ambiguous. The V gene lost 0 bases and the J gene lost 5 bases, with 12 bases spanning the gap. The CDR3 covers 16 residues. Germline loops: CDR1 SGDLS, CDR2 YYNGEE. The CDR3 coding sequence is TGTGCCAGCAGCGTAGGTGAGGCAGGTAGGGCCAACGTCCTGACTTTC. Amino acid sequence: CASSVGEAGRANVLTF.

The V call is TRBV19, the J call TRBJ1-1, with D possibly matching TRBD1 (6 bases). Germline values: CDR1 LNHDA, CDR2 SQIVND (reference sequence). The CDR3 is made up of 14 amino acids. With 4 bases removed from V and 5 bases from J, the gap between germline ends came to 14 bases. CDR3 loop: CASSTPGARTEAFF. The CDR3 bases are TGTGCCAGTAGTACCCCGGGGGCGAGGACTGAAGCTTTCTTT. Looking up the rest from reference TRBV19 and TRBJ1-1 gives the full variable domain: DGGITQSPKYLFRKEGQNVTLSCEQNLNHDAMYWYRQDPGQGLRLIYYSQIVNDFQKGDIAEGYSVSREKKESFPLTVTSAQKNPTAFYLCASSTPGARTEAFFGQGTRLTVV.

The gene calls are TRBV11-2 and TRBJ2-3, with 10 bases lining up with TRBD2. The CDR3 is 16 residues long. V lost 5 bases to trimming and J lost 1 base; unmatched junction nucleotides: 6. Germline V gene data show CDR1 as SGHAT and CDR2 as FQNNGV. CDR3 amino acids: CASSPLGLAGTDTQYF. CDR3 DNA sequence: TGTGCCAGCAGCCCACTCGGACTAGCGGGCACAGATACGCAGTATTTT.

In this sample, this clone turned up once. The chain couples TRBV5-6 to TRBJ2-1; TRBD2 aligns across 7 bases. Germline values: CDR1 SGHDT, CDR2 YYEEEE. The CDR3 spans 16 residues. The trim removed 3 bases at V and 1 base at J, leaving 7 bases unmatched. In DNA form, the CDR3 reads TGTGCCAGCAGCTCGCTAGCGGTATATTCCTACAATGAGCAGTTCTTC. This sequence encodes CASSSLAVYSYNEQFF.

The rearrangement uses TRBV6-6 and TRBJ2-7; tentative D call: TRBD1 (5 bases). The CDR3 has 16 amino acids. Germline V gene data show CDR1 as MNHNY and CDR2 as SVGAGI (reference sequence). Trimming took off 5 bases at V and 0 bases at J, with 17 bases between the two ends. CDR3 sequence (DNA): TGTGCCAGCAGTCCCTCGACAGCCGCGAACTCCTACGAGCAGTACTTC. Protein product: CASSPSTAANSYEQYF.

The chain uses TRBV7-6 and TRBJ1-1; TRBD1 is a possible D gene (5 bases). This CDR3 is built from 14 residues. Germline lookup yields CDR1 SGHVS and CDR2 FNYEAQ. Trimming removed 4 bases from V and 1 base from J, with 10 bases in between. The CDR3 sequence is CASSSQVGNTEAFF. DNA of the CDR3: TGTGCCAGCAGCTCACAGGTTGGGAACACTGAAGCTTTCTTT.

This chain joins TRBV29-1 and TRBJ2-7, with D uncertain. V lost 5 bases and J 1 base, leaving 12 bases between the germline ends. Germline V CDR1 and CDR2: SQVTM, ANQGSEA. This CDR3 region has 13 residues. The CDR3 spells CSVRASSSYEQYF. In DNA form, the CDR3 reads TGCAGCGTTCGGGCCAGCTCTTCCTACGAGCAGTACTTC.

In regard to this clone: A far larger clone is one nucleotide away, so this likely arose from a read error. Different DNA sequences within this sample yield the same CDR3. This chain uses TRBV2 with TRBJ2-7, with D hard to call. The CDR3 extends over 13 amino acids. The germline gives CDR1 SNHLY, CDR2 FYNNEI. DNA of the CDR3: TGTGCCAGCAGTGACGTGTTCTCCTACGAGCAGTACTTT. Translated, it gives CASSDVFSYEQYF.

This clone was detected a few times. This chain links TRBV4-3 with TRBJ1-5; tentatively, D is TRBD1 (5 bases). The germline V gene encodes CDR1 LGHNA and CDR2 YSLEER. The V end was cut by 0 bases, the J end by 7 bases, with 16 bases between. The CDR3 runs to 16 residues. The CDR3 loop is CASSQDLSGNLQPQHF. In DNA, the CDR3 is TGCGCCAGCAGCCAAGATCTCTCAGGGAACCTGCAGCCCCAGCATTTT.

The sample holds a few counts of this clone. The V gene is TRBV28, the J gene TRBJ1-2; D not certain. In germline, CDR1 is MDHEN, CDR2 SYDVKM. Trimming stripped 5 bases from V and 5 bases from J, with 12 bases between. The CDR3 loop spans 13 amino acids. CDR3 sequence reads: CASSRSTFYGYTF. The CDR3 nucleotides are TGTGCCAGCAGTCGTTCTACTTTTTATGGCTACACCTTC.

The V and J genes are TRBV7-2 and TRBJ2-2; D is uncertain. V lost 0 bases to trimming and J lost 1 base, with 15 bases between them. This CDR3 has 18 residues. Germline CDR1 is SGHTA and CDR2 is FQGNSA. The CDR3 sequence: CASSLARLGLLNTGELFF. CDR3 nucleotides: TGTGCCAGCAGCTTAGCGCGGTTGGGCTTACTGAACACCGGGGAGCTGTTTTTT.

The chain employs TRBV7-7 and TRBJ1-1, with D possibly being TRBD1 (6 bases). The CDR3 runs 15 residues. Trimming left V 6 bases short and J 4 bases short, with 18 bases between. CDR1 SSHAT and CDR2 FNYEAQ come from the germline V gene (reference sequence). DNA for the CDR3: TGTGCCAGCAGTCAAGGGGGGGAGGAGAGCACTGAAGCTTTCTTT. The encoded protein is CASSQGGEESTEAFF.

This chain links TRBV5-4 with TRBJ1-1, with TRBD1 matching 7 bases. Germline loops: CDR1 SGHNT, CDR2 YYREEE (reference sequence). Trimming took 5 bases from V and 4 from J; bases not matched to a gene: 5. CDR3 length equals 13 residues. The CDR3 DNA reads TGTGCCAGCAGTTCAAACAGGGGCACTGAAGCTTTCTTT. Translation: CASSSNRGTEAFF. The full variable domain, rest sourced from reference TRBV5-4 and TRBJ1-1, is ETGVTQSPTHLIKTRGQQVTLRCSSQSGHNTVSWYQQALGQGPQFIFQYYREEENGRGNFPPRFSGLQFPNYSSELNVNALELDDSALYLCASSSNRGTEAFFGQGTRLTVV.

The chain joins TRBV27 to TRBJ2-2, with D uncertain. The V end was cut by 5 bases, the J end by 0 bases, with 7 bases between. Looked up from germline, CDR1 is MNHEY and CDR2 is SMNVEV (reference sequence). The CDR3 spans 14 residues. CDR3 in DNA: TGTGCCAGCAGTCCTTACTCGAACACCGGGGAGCTGTTTTTT. This encodes CASSPYSNTGELFF.

The chain has TRBV5-1 and TRBJ2-1, with TRBD2 matching over 7 bases. The CDR3 covers 17 residues. Trimming took 3 bases from V and 0 from J; bases not matched to a gene: 9. CDR1 SGHRS and CDR2 YFSETQ come from the germline V gene. CDR3 sequence: CASSSLAAGSSYNEQFF. The DNA for the CDR3 is TGCGCCAGCAGCTCTCTAGCGGCGGGAAGCTCCTACAATGAGCAGTTCTTC.

In regard to this clone: An end of the junction differs from the germline gene, which may be a read error. CDR3 nucleotides: TGTGCCAGCAGCTTATCGGGGACTAGCTACGATGAGCAGTTCTTC. This sequence encodes CASSLSGTSYDEQFF. This chain joins TRBV7-3 and TRBJ2-1; TRBD2 agrees at 9 bases. CDR1 is SGHTA and CDR2 is FQGTGA in the germline V gene. The CDR3 sequence is 15 residues long.

The chain links TRBV7-9 to TRBJ1-2, with TRBD1 matching over 9 bases. The CDR3 is 15 amino acids. Trimming cost V 5 bases and J 4 bases; bases outside gene matches: 8. CDR1 is SEHNR, CDR2 FQNEAQ, per germline (reference sequence). The CDR3 spells CASSTTGGAGYGYTF. CDR3 nucleotides: TGTGCCAGCAGCACCACAGGGGGCGCGGGCTATGGCTACACCTTC. Complete variable domain (other parts from reference TRBV7-9 and TRBJ1-2): DTGVSQNPRHKITKRGQNVTFRCDPISEHNRLYWYRQTLGQGPEFLTYFQNEAQLEKSRLLSDRFSAERPKGSFSTLEIQRTEQGDSAMYLCASSTTGGAGYGYTFGSGTRLTVV.

The chain uses TRBV6-5 and TRBJ2-5; TRBD1 is a possible D gene (6 bases). This CDR3 region has 14 residues. The germline CDR1 and CDR2 sequences are MNHEY and SVGAGI. Trimming cost V 5 bases and J 6 bases, with 16 bases left between them. For the CDR3, the DNA is TGTGCCAGCAGTCCAGGGGCGCCGGTCCAGACCCAGTACTTC. Its translation is CASSPGAPVQTQYF.

The chain couples TRBV7-6 to TRBJ1-5, with D possibly matching TRBD1 (6 bases). CDR1 SGHVS and CDR2 FNYEAQ come from the germline V gene. The CDR3 loop spans 16 amino acids. V gave up 5 bases and J gave up 0 bases, with 14 bases separating them. Written as DNA, the CDR3 is TGTGCCAGCAGCCCCCTCCAGGGGCGTAGCAATCAGCCCCAGCATTTT. Its protein is CASSPLQGRSNQPQHF.